This TCR beta chain stems from a study of graft-versus-host responses after intestinal transplantation. About the research overall: Recipients had transplants, and these were multivisceral, liver-intestinal, or isolated intestinal. After anti-thymocyte globulin induction, recipients took tacrolimus and steroids for 3 to 4 years.

Study observations and caveats: Marrow from the recipient contained GvH clones, some of which had appeared first in ileum or blood.

Profiling relied on immunoSEQ multiplex PCR, and the TCRdb table lists in-frame clones only, not all of them. The data hold approximately 120,000 clones, with more than 80% observed a single time. Comments on this clone: Its cognate antigen is unknown.

Germline CDR1 GTSNPN, CDR2 SVGIG (reference sequence). The CDR3 loop spans 13 amino acids. Trimming left V 4 bases short and J 4 bases short, with 8 bases between. The gene calls are TRBV30 and TRBJ2-6, with D unclear. The clonotype comes from a human donor who received an intestinal transplant. The input for sequencing was unstimulated CD4+ T cells sorted from spleen or lymph node cells, taken before intestinal transplant. The DNA for the CDR3 is TGTGCCTGGAATAAGGCCGGGGCCAACGTCCTGACTTTC. This gives the protein CAWNKAGANVLTF.